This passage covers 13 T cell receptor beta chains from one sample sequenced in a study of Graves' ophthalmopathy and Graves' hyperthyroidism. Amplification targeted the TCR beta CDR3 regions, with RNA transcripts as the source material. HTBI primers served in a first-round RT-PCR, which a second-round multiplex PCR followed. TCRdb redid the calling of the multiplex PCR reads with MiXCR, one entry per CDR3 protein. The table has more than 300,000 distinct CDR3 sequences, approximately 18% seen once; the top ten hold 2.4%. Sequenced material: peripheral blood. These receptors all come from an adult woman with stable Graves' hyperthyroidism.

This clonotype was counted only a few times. In nucleotides, the CDR3 is TGTGCCACCAGCAGAGATCCACAGGCCCAAGAGACCCAGTACTTC. This translates into CATSRDPQAQETQYF. This chain uses TRBV15 with TRBJ2-5; possibly TRBD1 for D (5 bases). Trimming pared 0 bases from V and 1 base from J, leaving 9 bases between. Germline CDR1 LNHNV, CDR2 YYDKDF (reference sequence). The CDR3 spans 15 residues.

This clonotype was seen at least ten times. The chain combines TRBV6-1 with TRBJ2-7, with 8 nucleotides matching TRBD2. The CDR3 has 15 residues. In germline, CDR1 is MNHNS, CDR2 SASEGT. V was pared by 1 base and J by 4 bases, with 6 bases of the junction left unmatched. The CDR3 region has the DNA TGTGCCAGCAGTGAAGAGACGGGAGGGCCTTACGAGCAGTACTTC. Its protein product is CASSEETGGPYEQYF.

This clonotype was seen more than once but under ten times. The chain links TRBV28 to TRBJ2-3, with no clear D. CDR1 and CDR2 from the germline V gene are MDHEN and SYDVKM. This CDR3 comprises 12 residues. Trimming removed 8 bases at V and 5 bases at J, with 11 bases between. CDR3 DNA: TGTGCCAGCGCCTCGTTTGGAGATACGCAGTATTTT. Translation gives CASASFGDTQYF.

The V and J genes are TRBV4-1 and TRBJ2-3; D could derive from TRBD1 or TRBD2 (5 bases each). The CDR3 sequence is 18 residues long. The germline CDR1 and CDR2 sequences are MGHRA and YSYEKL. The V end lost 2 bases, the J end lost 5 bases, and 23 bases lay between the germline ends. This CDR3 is CASSQNIPLARELDTQYF. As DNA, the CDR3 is TGCGCCAGCAGCCAAAACATCCCCCTTGCCAGGGAGCTAGATACGCAGTATTTT.

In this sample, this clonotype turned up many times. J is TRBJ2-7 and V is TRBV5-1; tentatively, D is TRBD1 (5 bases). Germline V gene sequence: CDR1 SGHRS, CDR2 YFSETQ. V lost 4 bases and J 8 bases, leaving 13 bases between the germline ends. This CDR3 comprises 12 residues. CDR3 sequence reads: CASSDQGMQQYF. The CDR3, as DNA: TGCGCCAGCAGCGACCAGGGTATGCAGCAGTACTTC.

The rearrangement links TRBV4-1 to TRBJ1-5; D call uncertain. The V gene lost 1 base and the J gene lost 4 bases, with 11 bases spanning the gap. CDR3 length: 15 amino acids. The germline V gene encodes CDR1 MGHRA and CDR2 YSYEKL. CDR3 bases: TGCGCCAGCAGCCAAGTAGGGAGGAGAAATCAGCCCCAGCATTTT. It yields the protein CASSQVGRRNQPQHF.

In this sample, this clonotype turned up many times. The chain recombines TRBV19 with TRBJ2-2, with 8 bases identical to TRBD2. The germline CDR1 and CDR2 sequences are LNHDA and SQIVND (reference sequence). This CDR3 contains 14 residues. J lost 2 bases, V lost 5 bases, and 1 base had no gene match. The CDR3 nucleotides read TGTGCCAGTAGTGGGACTAGTAACACCGGGGAGCTGTTTTTT. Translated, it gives CASSGTSNTGELFF.

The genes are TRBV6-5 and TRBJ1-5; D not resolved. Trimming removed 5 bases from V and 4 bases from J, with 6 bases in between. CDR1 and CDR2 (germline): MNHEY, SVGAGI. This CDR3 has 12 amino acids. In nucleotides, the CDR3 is TGTGCCAGCAGTCACAAGAATCAGCCCCAGCATTTT. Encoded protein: CASSHKNQPQHF.

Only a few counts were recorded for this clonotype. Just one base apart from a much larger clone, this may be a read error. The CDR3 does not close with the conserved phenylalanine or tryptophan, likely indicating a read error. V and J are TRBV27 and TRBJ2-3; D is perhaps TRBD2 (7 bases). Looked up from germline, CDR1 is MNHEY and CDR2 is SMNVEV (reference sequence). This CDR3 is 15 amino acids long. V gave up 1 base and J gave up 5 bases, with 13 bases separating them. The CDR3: CASSLLGGRRDTQYC. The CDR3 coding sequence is TGTGCCAGCAGTTTATTGGGGGGGCGCAGAGATACGCAGTATTGT.

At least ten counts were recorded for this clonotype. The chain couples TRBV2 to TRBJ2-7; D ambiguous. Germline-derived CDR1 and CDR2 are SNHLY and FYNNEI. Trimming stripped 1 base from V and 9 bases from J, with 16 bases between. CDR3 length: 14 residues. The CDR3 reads CASSEVYGVPGQYF. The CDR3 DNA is TGTGCCAGCAGTGAAGTATATGGGGTGCCAGGGCAGTACTTC.

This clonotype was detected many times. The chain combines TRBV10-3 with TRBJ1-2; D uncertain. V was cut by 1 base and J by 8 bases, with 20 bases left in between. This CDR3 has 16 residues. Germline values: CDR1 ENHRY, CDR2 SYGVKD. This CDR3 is CAISEWKVRDIYGYTF. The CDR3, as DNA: TGTGCCATCAGTGAGTGGAAAGTCCGGGATATCTACGGCTACACCTTC.

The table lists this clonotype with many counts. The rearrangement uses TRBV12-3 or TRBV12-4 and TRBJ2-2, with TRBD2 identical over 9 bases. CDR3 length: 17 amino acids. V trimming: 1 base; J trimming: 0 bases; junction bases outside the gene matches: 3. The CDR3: CASSLDVAGANTGELFF. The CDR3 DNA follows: TGTGCCAGCAGTTTAGATGTAGCGGGAGCGAACACCGGGGAGCTGTTTTTT.

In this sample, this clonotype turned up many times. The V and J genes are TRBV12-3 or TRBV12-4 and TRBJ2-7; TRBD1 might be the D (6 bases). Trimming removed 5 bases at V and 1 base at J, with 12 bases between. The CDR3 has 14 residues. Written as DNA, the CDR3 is TGTGCCAGCAGTCCTAGAGGACAGTCCTACGAGCAGTACTTC. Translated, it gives CASSPRGQSYEQYF.